This TCR beta chain was captured in a study of post-analysis software for immune sequencing data. Libraries were made from TCR beta cDNA, and they carried unique molecular identifiers. TCRdb passed the PCR reads through MiXCR, listing each CDR3 protein once. The sample carries approximately 730,000 distinct CDR3 sequences, 30% recorded once. The TCR originated in a girl between 10 and 17 years old with multiple sclerosis. The specimen sequenced was blood.

The CDR3 bases are TGTGCCAGCAGCCAAGATGTAAGACTAGTCGAACCCTACGAGCAGTACTTC. It translates to CASSQDVRLVEPYEQYF. The J gene is TRBJ2-7, the V gene TRBV4-2; possible D gene TRBD2, 6 bases. CDR3 length: 17 residues. V was pared by 0 bases and J by 2 bases, with 17 bases between. Germline V gene sequence: CDR1 LGHNA, CDR2 YNFKEQ.